This section outlines one T cell receptor (beta chain) sequence together with its context. A single record per CDR3 protein comes from TCRdb applying MiXCR to the 5' RACE reads. Of 450,000 to 550,000 distinct CDR3 sequences listed, less than 20% are singletons. The CDR3 loop spans 14 amino acids. Germline CDR1 reads MNHEY; CDR2 reads SMNVEV (reference sequence). Trimming took 6 bases from V and 3 from J, leaving 13 bases between them. This record comes from a study of T cells after yellow fever vaccination. The chain has TRBV27 and TRBJ2-3; a weak D match, TRBD2 (6 bases). This sequence originates from a man younger than 40 who received the YFV17D yellow fever vaccine. The material was PBMCs, obtained 15 days after the yellow fever booster vaccination. Here the CDR3 reads CASSRLAETDTQYF. CDR3 bases: TGTGCCAGCAGCAGGTTAGCGGAAACAGATACGCAGTATTTT.